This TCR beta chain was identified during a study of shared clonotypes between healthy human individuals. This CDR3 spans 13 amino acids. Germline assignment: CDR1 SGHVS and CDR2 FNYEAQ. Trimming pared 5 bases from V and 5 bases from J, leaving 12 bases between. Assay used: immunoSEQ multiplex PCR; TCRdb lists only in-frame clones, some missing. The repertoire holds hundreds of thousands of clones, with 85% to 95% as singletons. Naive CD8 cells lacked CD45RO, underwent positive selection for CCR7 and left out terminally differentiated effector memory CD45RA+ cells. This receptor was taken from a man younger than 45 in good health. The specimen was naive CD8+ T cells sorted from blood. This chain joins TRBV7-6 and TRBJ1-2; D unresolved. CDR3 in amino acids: CASSPGRTYGYTF. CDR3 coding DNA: TGTGCCAGCAGCCCCGGACGGACTTATGGCTACACCTTC.